The rows below give T cell receptor beta chains drawn from one sample of a study of Ad26.COV2.S vaccination and SARS-CoV-2 variants. Using immunoSEQ multiplex PCR, the repertoire was profiled, and TCRdb retains in-frame clones only, with some absent. The table lists about 400,000 clones, 88% of them singletons, with less than 4.5% in the top ten. This sample comprised peripheral blood, obtained in a trial of Ad26.COV2.S vaccine versus placebo. Receptors originate from a person between 18 and 65 years old who received the Ad26.COV2.S COVID-19 vaccine or a placebo. CDR3s include the opening cysteine and the closing phenylalanine or tryptophan. D genes are given only for firm matches. Not all rows give a size; the values are once, few, many and, for expanded clones, a class.

d_gene: .
v_gene: TRBV13
j_gene: TRBJ1-6
abundance: .
CDR3aa: CASSLGESSPLHF
CDR3nt: TGTGCCAGCAGTCTGGGGGAGAGTTCACCCCTCCACTTT

d_gene: .
v_gene: TRBV30
j_gene: TRBJ2-5
abundance: .
CDR3aa: CAWSGTRSLLETQYF
CDR3nt: TGTGCCTGGAGTGGAACCCGGAGTCTATTAGAGACCCAGTACTTC

d_gene: .
v_gene: TRBV19
j_gene: TRBJ1-2
abundance: .
CDR3aa: CASSWTDTYGYTF
CDR3nt: TGTGCCAGTAGTTGGACAGATACCTATGGCTACACCTTC

d_gene: TRBD2
v_gene: TRBV29-1
j_gene: TRBJ2-1
abundance: .
CDR3aa: CSVEFGGGNEQFF
CDR3nt: TGCAGCGTTGAATTTGGGGGGGGCAATGAGCAGTTCTTC

d_gene: TRBD1
v_gene: TRBV11-2
j_gene: TRBJ1-2
abundance: .
CDR3aa: CASSKDSAFRDRESNTF
CDR3nt: TGTGCCAGCAGTAAAGATTCCGCGTTCCGGGACAGGGAGTCTAACACCTTC

d_gene: .
v_gene: TRBV11-3
j_gene: TRBJ2-2
abundance: .
CDR3aa: CASSRGGASDTGELFF
CDR3nt: TGTGCCAGCAGCCGCGGCGGGGCCTCGGACACCGGGGAGCTGTTTTTT

d_gene: .
v_gene: TRBV5-6
j_gene: TRBJ2-5
abundance: once
CDR3aa: CASSLNGGARWETQYF
CDR3nt: TGTGCCAGCAGCTTGAATGGGGGGGCCAGGTGGGAGACCCAGTACTTC

d_gene: .
v_gene: TRBV7-8
j_gene: TRBJ1-6
abundance: .
CDR3aa: CASEGEALHF
CDR3nt: TGTGCCAGCGAGGGCGAGGCCCTCCACTTT

d_gene: TRBD1
v_gene: TRBV28
j_gene: TRBJ1-5
abundance: .
CDR3aa: CASSSWTGGNQPQHF
CDR3nt: TGTGCCAGCAGTTCCTGGACAGGGGGCAATCAGCCCCAGCATTTT

d_gene: .
v_gene: TRBV7-9
j_gene: TRBJ1-4
abundance: .
CDR3aa: CASSPPANEKLFF
CDR3nt: TGTGCCAGCAGCCCCCCGGCTAATGAAAAACTGTTTTTT

d_gene: .
v_gene: TRBV6-5
j_gene: TRBJ2-6
abundance: .
CDR3aa: CASSFSGANVLTF
CDR3nt: TGTGCCAGCAGTTTCTCTGGGGCCAACGTCCTGACTTTC

d_gene: .
v_gene: TRBV7-8
j_gene: TRBJ1-6
abundance: .
CDR3aa: CASSLFDSYNSPLHF
CDR3nt: TGTGCCAGCAGCTTATTTGACTCCTATAATTCACCCCTCCACTTT

d_gene: TRBD1
v_gene: TRBV5-1
j_gene: TRBJ2-2
abundance: .
CDR3aa: CASSPPGQGNTGELFF
CDR3nt: TGCGCCAGCAGCCCTCCGGGACAGGGGAACACCGGGGAGCTGTTTTTT

d_gene: .
v_gene: TRBV6-6
j_gene: TRBJ1-6
abundance: few
CDR3aa: CASSYSKVYNSPLHF
CDR3nt: TGTGCCAGCAGTTACTCGAAGGTTTATAATTCACCCCTCCACTTT

d_gene: .
v_gene: TRBV5-8
j_gene: TRBJ2-7
abundance: .
CDR3aa: CASSLRGPYEQYF
CDR3nt: TGTGCCAGCAGTCTACGCGGCCCCTACGAGCAGTACTTC

d_gene: TRBD1
v_gene: TRBV18
j_gene: TRBJ2-5
abundance: .
CDR3aa: CASSPRTGGEETQYF
CDR3nt: TGTGCCAGCTCACCCCGGACAGGGGGCGAGGAGACCCAGTACTTC

d_gene: .
v_gene: TRBV7-9
j_gene: TRBJ1-6
abundance: .
CDR3aa: CASSPVEGWQSPLHF
CDR3nt: TGTGCCAGCAGCCCCGTTGAGGGTTGGCAATCACCCCTCCACTTT

d_gene: TRBD2
v_gene: TRBV7-6
j_gene: TRBJ2-1
abundance: .
CDR3aa: CASSSGTSGPTSSYNEQFF
CDR3nt: TGTGCCAGCAGCTCCGGGACTAGCGGACCTACCAGCTCCTACAATGAGCAGTTCTTC

d_gene: TRBD1
v_gene: TRBV3-1/TRBV3-2
j_gene: TRBJ2-7
abundance: .
CDR3aa: CASSQAGGASYEQYF
CDR3nt: TGTGCCAGCAGCCAAGCAGGGGGCGCCTCCTACGAGCAGTACTTC

d_gene: .
v_gene: TRBV5-4
j_gene: TRBJ2-3
abundance: .
CDR3aa: CASSSGLTGTSTDTQYF
CDR3nt: TGTGCCAGCAGCTCGGGGCTAACCGGGACTAGCACAGATACGCAGTATTTT

d_gene: TRBD1
v_gene: TRBV10-3
j_gene: TRBJ2-1
abundance: few
CDR3aa: CAISAGQGSYNEQFF
CDR3nt: TGTGCCATCAGTGCCGGACAGGGGTCCTACAATGAGCAGTTCTTC

d_gene: TRBD2
v_gene: TRBV9
j_gene: TRBJ2-3
abundance: .
CDR3aa: CASSVSGGVTDTQYF
CDR3nt: TGTGCCAGCAGCGTTAGCGGGGGGGTGACAGATACGCAGTATTTT

d_gene: .
v_gene: TRBV28
j_gene: TRBJ1-4
abundance: .
CDR3aa: CASSLGGRYEKLFF
CDR3nt: TGTGCCAGCAGCCTGGGAGGGCGCTATGAAAAACTGTTTTTT

d_gene: .
v_gene: TRBV7-9
j_gene: TRBJ1-6
abundance: .
CDR3aa: CASSSDRVNSPLHF
CDR3nt: TGTGCCAGCAGCTCGGACCGCGTGAATTCACCCCTCCACTTT

d_gene: .
v_gene: TRBV15
j_gene: TRBJ1-3
abundance: .
CDR3aa: CATSSGLRDFGNTIYF
CDR3nt: TGTGCCACCAGCTCTGGACTCCGGGACTTTGGAAACACCATATATTTT

d_gene: TRBD2
v_gene: TRBV7-3
j_gene: TRBJ2-1
abundance: .
CDR3aa: CASSTGTSGEGYNEQFF
CDR3nt: TGTGCCAGCAGCACCGGGACTAGCGGGGAAGGTTACAATGAGCAGTTCTTC

d_gene: .
v_gene: TRBV30
j_gene: TRBJ2-2
abundance: .
CDR3aa: CAWSVGGDTGELFF
CDR3nt: TGTGCCTGGAGTGTAGGGGGGGACACCGGGGAGCTGTTTTTT

d_gene: .
v_gene: TRBV2
j_gene: TRBJ2-7
abundance: .
CDR3aa: CASSADVYEQYF
CDR3nt: TGTGCCAGCAGTGCCGACGTATACGAGCAGTACTTC

d_gene: .
v_gene: TRBV7-3
j_gene: TRBJ2-1
abundance: .
CDR3aa: CASSRPGTKQFF
CDR3nt: TGTGCCAGCAGCCGTCCCGGGACAAAGCAGTTCTTC

d_gene: .
v_gene: TRBV10-3
j_gene: TRBJ1-4
abundance: .
CDR3aa: CAISVRPDDEKLFF
CDR3nt: TGTGCCATCAGCGTACGGCCTGATGATGAAAAACTGTTTTTT

d_gene: .
v_gene: TRBV2
j_gene: TRBJ2-2
abundance: few
CDR3aa: CASSEARGPNTGELFF
CDR3nt: TGTGCCAGCAGTGAAGCAAGGGGACCGAACACCGGGGAGCTGTTTTTT

d_gene: .
v_gene: TRBV5-8
j_gene: TRBJ2-7
abundance: .
CDR3aa: CASSLGPGLTSGEQYF
CDR3nt: TGTGCCAGCAGCTTGGGACCGGGACTCACCTCGGGGGAGCAGTACTTC

d_gene: TRBD1
v_gene: TRBV6-6
j_gene: TRBJ1-6
abundance: few
CDR3aa: CASSRTTGTGAANLHF
CDR3nt: TGTGCCAGCAGTCGAACGACCGGGACAGGGGCCGCGAACCTCCACTTT

d_gene: TRBD1
v_gene: TRBV5-6
j_gene: TRBJ2-7
abundance: .
CDR3aa: CASSPGQGKSEQYF
CDR3nt: TGTGCCAGCAGCCCGGGACAGGGGAAGAGCGAGCAGTACTTC

d_gene: .
v_gene: TRBV18
j_gene: TRBJ2-1
abundance: .
CDR3aa: CASSPGVYNEQFF
CDR3nt: TGTGCCAGCTCACCAGGCGTATACAATGAGCAGTTCTTC

d_gene: .
v_gene: TRBV10-3
j_gene: TRBJ2-7
abundance: .
CDR3aa: CAISESTYEQYF
CDR3nt: TGTGCCATCAGTGAATCTACCTACGAGCAGTACTTC

d_gene: TRBD1
v_gene: TRBV5-1
j_gene: TRBJ1-5
abundance: .
CDR3aa: CASRPTDRGFNQPQHF
CDR3nt: TGCGCCAGCCGCCCCACGGACAGGGGGTTCAATCAGCCCCAGCATTTT

d_gene: .
v_gene: TRBV6-5
j_gene: TRBJ2-7
abundance: once
CDR3aa: CASRGSLAYEQYF
CDR3nt: TGTGCCAGCAGGGGGTCCCTGGCCTACGAGCAGTACTTC

d_gene: TRBD2
v_gene: TRBV7-2
j_gene: TRBJ2-3
abundance: .
CDR3aa: CASSLASGSADTQYF
CDR3nt: TGTGCCAGCAGCTTGGCTAGCGGGTCGGCGGATACGCAGTATTTT

d_gene: .
v_gene: TRBV7-9
j_gene: TRBJ2-3
abundance: .
CDR3aa: CASSLGGGAIDTQYF
CDR3nt: TGTGCCAGCAGCTTAGGTGGGGGGGCAATAGATACGCAGTATTTT

d_gene: TRBD2
v_gene: TRBV19
j_gene: TRBJ2-1
abundance: .
CDR3aa: CASTLGGLAGYNEQFF
CDR3nt: TGTGCCAGTACCCTCGGCGGACTAGCGGGGTACAATGAGCAGTTCTTC